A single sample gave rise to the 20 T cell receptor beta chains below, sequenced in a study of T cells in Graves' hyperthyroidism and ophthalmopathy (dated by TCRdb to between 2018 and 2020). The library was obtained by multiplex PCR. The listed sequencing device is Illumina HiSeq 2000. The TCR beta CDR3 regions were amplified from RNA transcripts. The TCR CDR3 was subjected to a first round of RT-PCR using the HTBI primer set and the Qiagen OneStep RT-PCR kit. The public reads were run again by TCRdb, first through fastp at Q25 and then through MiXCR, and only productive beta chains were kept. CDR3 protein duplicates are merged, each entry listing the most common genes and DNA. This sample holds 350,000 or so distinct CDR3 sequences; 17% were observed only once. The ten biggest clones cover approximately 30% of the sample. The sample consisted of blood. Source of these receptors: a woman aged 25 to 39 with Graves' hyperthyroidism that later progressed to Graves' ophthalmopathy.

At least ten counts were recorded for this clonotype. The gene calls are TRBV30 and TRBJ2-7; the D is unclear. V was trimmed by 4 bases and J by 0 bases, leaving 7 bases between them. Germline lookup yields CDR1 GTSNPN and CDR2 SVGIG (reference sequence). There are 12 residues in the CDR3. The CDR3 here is CAWKDRSYEQYF. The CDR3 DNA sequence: TGTGCCTGGAAGGACCGCTCCTACGAGCAGTACTTC. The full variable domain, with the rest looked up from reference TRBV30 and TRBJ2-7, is SQTIHQWPATLVQPVGSPLSLECTVEGTSNPNLYWYRQAAGRGLQLLFYSVGIGQISSEVPQNLSASRPQDRQFILSSKKLLLSDSGFYLCAWKDRSYEQYFGPGTRLTVT.

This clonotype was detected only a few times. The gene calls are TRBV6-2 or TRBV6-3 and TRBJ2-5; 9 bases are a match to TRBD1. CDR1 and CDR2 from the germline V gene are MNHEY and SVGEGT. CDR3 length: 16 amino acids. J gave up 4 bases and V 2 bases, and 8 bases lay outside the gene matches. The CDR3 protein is CASSYVSGQGRETQYF. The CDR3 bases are TGTGCCAGCAGTTACGTTTCGGGACAGGGACGAGAGACCCAGTACTTC.

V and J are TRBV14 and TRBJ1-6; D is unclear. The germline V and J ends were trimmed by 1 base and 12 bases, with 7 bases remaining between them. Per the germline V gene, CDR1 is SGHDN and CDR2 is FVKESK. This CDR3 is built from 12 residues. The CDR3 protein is CASSQVRKPLHF. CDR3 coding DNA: TGTGCCAGCAGCCAAGTGAGAAAACCCCTCCACTTT.

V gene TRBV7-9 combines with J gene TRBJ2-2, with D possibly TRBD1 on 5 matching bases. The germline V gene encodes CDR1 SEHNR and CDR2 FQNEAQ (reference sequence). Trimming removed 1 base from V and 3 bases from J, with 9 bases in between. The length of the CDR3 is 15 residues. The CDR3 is CASSLGQLDTGELFF. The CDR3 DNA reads TGTGCCAGCAGCTTAGGACAGCTCGACACCGGGGAGCTGTTTTTT.

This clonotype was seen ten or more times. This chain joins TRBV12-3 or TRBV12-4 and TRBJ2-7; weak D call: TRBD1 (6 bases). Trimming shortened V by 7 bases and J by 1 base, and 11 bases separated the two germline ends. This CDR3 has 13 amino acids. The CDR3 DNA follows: TGTGCCAGCACCCCAGGGGCTTCCTACGAGCAGTACTTC. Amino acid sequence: CASTPGASYEQYF.

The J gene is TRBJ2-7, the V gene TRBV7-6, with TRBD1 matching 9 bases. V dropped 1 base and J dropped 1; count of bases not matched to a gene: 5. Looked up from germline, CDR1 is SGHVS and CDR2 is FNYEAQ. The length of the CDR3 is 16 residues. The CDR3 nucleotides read TGTGCCAGCAGCTTAGGAGTGGGACAGGGATCCTACGAGCAGTACTTC. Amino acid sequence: CASSLGVGQGSYEQYF. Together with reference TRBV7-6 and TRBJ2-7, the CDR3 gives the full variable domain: GAGVSQSPRYKVTKRGQDVALRCDPISGHVSLYWYRQALGQGPEFLTYFNYEAQQDKSGLPNDRFSAERPEGSISTLTIQRTEQRDSAMYRCASSLGVGQGSYEQYFGPGTRLTVT.

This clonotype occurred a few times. The CDR3 protein is CSARPGQGVNTDTQYF. The DNA of the CDR3 is TGCAGTGCTCGACCGGGACAGGGGGTGAACACAGATACGCAGTATTTT. The V gene is TRBV20-1, the J gene TRBJ2-3, with TRBD1 matching over 11 bases. From germline, CDR1 is DFQATT and CDR2 SNEGSKA (reference sequence). With 5 bases clipped from V and 2 bases from J, the junction kept 9 bases outside the gene matches. The CDR3 covers 16 residues.

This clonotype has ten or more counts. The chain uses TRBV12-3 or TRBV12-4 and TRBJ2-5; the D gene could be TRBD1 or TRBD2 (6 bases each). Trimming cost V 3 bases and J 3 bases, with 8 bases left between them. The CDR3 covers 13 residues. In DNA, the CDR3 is TGTGCCAGCAGTTTTAGGGGGGAAGAGACCCAGTACTTC. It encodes CASSFRGEETQYF.

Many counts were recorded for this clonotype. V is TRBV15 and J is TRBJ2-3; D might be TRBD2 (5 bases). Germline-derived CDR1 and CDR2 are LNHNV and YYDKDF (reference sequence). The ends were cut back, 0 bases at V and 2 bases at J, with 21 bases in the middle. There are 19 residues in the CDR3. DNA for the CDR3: TGTGCCACCAGCAGAGATCCGGGGATCGGCGCCAGAAACACAGATACGCAGTATTTT. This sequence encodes CATSRDPGIGARNTDTQYF. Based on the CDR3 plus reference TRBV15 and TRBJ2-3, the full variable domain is DAMVIQNPRYQVTQFGKPVTLSCSQTLNHNVMYWYQQKSSQAPKLLFHYYDKDFNNEADTPDNFQSRRPNTSFCFLDIRSPGLGDTAMYLCATSRDPGIGARNTDTQYFGPGTRLTVL.

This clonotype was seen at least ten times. DNA of the CDR3: TGCAGTGCTAGAGGGTTGGGACAGGGGATTTACGAGCAGTACTTC. It yields the protein CSARGLGQGIYEQYF. The chain uses TRBV20-1 and TRBJ2-7, with 10 bases aligning to TRBD1. In germline, CDR1 is DFQATT, CDR2 SNEGSKA (reference sequence). Losses at the gene ends were 1 base for V and 4 bases for J; bases not matched to a gene: 7. This CDR3 is 15 amino acids long.

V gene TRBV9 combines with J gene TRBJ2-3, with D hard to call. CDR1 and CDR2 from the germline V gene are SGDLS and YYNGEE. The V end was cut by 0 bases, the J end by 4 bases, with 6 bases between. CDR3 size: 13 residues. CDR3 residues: CASSVDPPDTQYF. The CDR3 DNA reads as TGTGCCAGCAGCGTAGACCCCCCAGATACGCAGTATTTT.

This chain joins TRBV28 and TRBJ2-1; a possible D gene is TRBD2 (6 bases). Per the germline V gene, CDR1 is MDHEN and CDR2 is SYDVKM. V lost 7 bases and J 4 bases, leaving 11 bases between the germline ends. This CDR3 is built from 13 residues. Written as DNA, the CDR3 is TGTGCCAGCAATGCGGGAATTTACAATGAGCAGTTCTTC. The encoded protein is CASNAGIYNEQFF.

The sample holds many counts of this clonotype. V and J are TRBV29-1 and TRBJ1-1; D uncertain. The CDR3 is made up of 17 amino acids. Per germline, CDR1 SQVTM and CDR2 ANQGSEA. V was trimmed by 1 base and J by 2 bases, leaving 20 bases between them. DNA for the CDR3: TGCAGCGTTGAAGGTCGGGCCACCCATCCGGGAAACACTGAAGCTTTCTTT. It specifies CSVEGRATHPGNTEAFF.

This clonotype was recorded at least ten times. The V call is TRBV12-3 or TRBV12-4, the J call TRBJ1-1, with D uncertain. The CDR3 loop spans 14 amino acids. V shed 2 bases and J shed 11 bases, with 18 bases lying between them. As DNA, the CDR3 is TGTGCCAGCAGTTTAAGCGGAGGCCGACGCCGTGCTTTCTTT. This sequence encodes CASSLSGGRRRAFF.

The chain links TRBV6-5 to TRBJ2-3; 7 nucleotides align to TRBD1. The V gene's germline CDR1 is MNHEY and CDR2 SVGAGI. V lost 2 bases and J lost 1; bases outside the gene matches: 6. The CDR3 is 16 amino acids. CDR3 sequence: CASSYPRTGGTDTQYF. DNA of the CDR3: TGTGCCAGCAGTTACCCAAGGACAGGAGGCACAGATACGCAGTATTTT.

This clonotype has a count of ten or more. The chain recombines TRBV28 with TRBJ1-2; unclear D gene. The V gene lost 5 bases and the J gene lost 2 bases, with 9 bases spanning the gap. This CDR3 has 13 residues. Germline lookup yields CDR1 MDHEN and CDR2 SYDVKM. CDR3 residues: CASSASLNYGYTF. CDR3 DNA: TGTGCCAGCAGTGCTTCGTTAAACTATGGCTACACCTTC.

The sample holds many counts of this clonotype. This chain's CDR3 is CASSPLAGGPGETQYF. The CDR3 DNA follows: TGTGCCAGCAGCCCTTTAGCGGGGGGGCCGGGGGAGACCCAGTACTTC. This chain links TRBV7-2 with TRBJ2-5; 11 nucleotides line up with TRBD2. CDR3 length: 16 residues. Looked up from germline, CDR1 is SGHTA and CDR2 is FQGNSA. J was trimmed by 5 bases and V by 5 bases; bases with no gene match: 10.

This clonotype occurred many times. The CDR3 coding sequence is TGTGCCAGCAGCCACGGGACAGGGGGCAATCAGCCCCAGCATTTT. It is translated as CASSHGTGGNQPQHF. V is TRBV5-6 and J is TRBJ1-5, with 10 bases matching TRBD1. Germline values: CDR1 SGHDT, CDR2 YYEEEE. V lost 4 bases and J lost 2; bases outside the gene matches: 3. The CDR3 has 15 residues.

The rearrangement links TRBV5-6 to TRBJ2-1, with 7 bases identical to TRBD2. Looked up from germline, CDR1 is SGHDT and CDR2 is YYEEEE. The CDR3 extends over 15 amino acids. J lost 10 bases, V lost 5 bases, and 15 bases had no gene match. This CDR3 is CASRRRSGVSEEQFF. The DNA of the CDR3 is TGTGCCAGCAGGCGTAGAAGCGGGGTATCAGAAGAGCAGTTCTTC.

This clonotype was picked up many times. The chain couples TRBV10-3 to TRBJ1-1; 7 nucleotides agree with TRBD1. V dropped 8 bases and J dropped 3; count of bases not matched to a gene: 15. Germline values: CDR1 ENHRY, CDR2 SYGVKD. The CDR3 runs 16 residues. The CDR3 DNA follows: TGTGCCATCCGGGAGGTTTTGGGAGGGGGCGACACTGAAGCTTTCTTT. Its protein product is CAIREVLGGGDTEAFF.